The 29 T cell receptor beta chains below all came from one sample that was sequenced in a study of CD8+ T cells in alopecia areata (dated by TCRdb to between 2018 and 2020). Lesional scalp punch biopsies and peripheral blood were obtained from alopecia areata patients. Library preparation used the immunoSEQ multiplex PCR assay. For TCR sequencing, RNA was extracted from every sample and reverse transcribed into cDNA to serve as template. The immuneACCESS repertoire file appears here via TCRdb, limited to in-frame rearrangements. These files lack a portion of the clones; in checked studies, under half of the deficit traces to unresolved V genes, and the cause of the others is not known. Here the sample has 9,500 to 15,000 clones; 60% occur a single time. The ten largest account for roughly a fifth of the sample. Sequencing used skin. These receptors came from a human donor with alopecia areata.

The V and J genes are TRBV10-3 and TRBJ2-7; 10 bases are a match to TRBD1. The CDR3 totals 16 residues. Per the germline V gene, CDR1 is ENHRY and CDR2 is SYGVKD. Trimming removed 4 bases from V and 1 base from J; junction bases left unmatched: 7. The CDR3 DNA reads TGTGCCATCAGTGCAGAAGGGACAGGGGTATCCTACGAGCAGTACTTC. Its translation is CAISAEGTGVSYEQYF.

The gene calls are TRBV6-5 and TRBJ2-3; D unclear. The CDR3 sequence is 15 residues long. V lost 0 bases and J lost 6, with 13 bases in between. CDR1 is MNHEY, CDR2 SVGAGI, per germline. The CDR3 sequence is CASSYSGLRSDTQYF. CDR3 bases: TGTGCCAGCAGTTACTCCGGGCTTCGGTCGGATACGCAGTATTTT.

This clone has just one count. J is TRBJ2-2 and V is TRBV2; maybe TRBD2 (6 bases). The V and J ends lost 1 base and 5 bases respectively, with 11 bases between them. The germline V gene has CDR1 SNHLY and CDR2 FYNNEI. This CDR3 contains 15 residues. The chain's CDR3 is CASSEELAGTGELFF. The CDR3 nucleotides are TGTGCCAGCAGTGAAGAACTAGCCGGGACCGGGGAGCTGTTTTTT.

The chain combines TRBV9 with TRBJ2-7; 7 bases are a match to TRBD1. After removal of 2 bases from V and 7 bases from J, the junction contained 12 bases not matched to a gene. Germline V gene sequence: CDR1 SGDLS, CDR2 YYNGEE. The CDR3 loop spans 15 amino acids. CDR3 coding DNA: TGTGCCAGCAGCGTTTTACCGGGACAGCCCCGGGAGCAGTACTTC. This encodes CASSVLPGQPREQYF.

The V and J genes are TRBV7-6 and TRBJ2-1; D is possibly TRBD2 (6 bases). Germline V gene sequence: CDR1 SGHVS, CDR2 FNYEAQ. V shed 2 bases and J shed 7 bases, with 18 bases lying between them. The CDR3 spans 16 residues. CDR3 loop: CASSLQTSSLRNEQFF. CDR3 in DNA: TGTGCCAGCAGCTTACAGACTAGTTCCCTGCGGAATGAGCAGTTCTTC. Full variable domain (missing parts from reference TRBV7-6 and TRBJ2-1): GAGVSQSPRYKVTKRGQDVALRCDPISGHVSLYWYRQALGQGPEFLTYFNYEAQQDKSGLPNDRFSAERPEGSISTLTIQRTEQRDSAMYRCASSLQTSSLRNEQFFGPGTRLTVL.

This chain connects TRBV4-2 to TRBJ2-7; possibly TRBD2 for D (5 bases). The CDR3 is made up of 17 amino acids. Germline CDR1 reads LGHNA; CDR2 reads YNFKEQ. Between the trimmed V and J ends, which lost 3 bases and 0 bases, there was a span of 18 bases. The CDR3, as DNA: TGTGCCAGCAGCCAGGGATGGAACGGGATGTACTCCTACGAGCAGTACTTC. Translating gives CASSQGWNGMYSYEQYF.

V and J are TRBV19 and TRBJ2-1; D is uncertain. Germline CDR1 reads LNHDA; CDR2 reads SQIVND (reference sequence). This CDR3 is 13 amino acids long. The germline V and J ends were trimmed by 8 bases and 6 bases, with 14 bases remaining between them. The CDR3 DNA follows: TGTGCCAGTCACCGACATTTGGGCAATGAGCAGTTCTTC. Its translation: CASHRHLGNEQFF.

CDR3 nucleotides: TGTGCCTGGAGTAGGAGTGGGACCGGGGAGCTGTTTTTT. Amino acid sequence: CAWSRSGTGELFF. The V call is TRBV30, the J call TRBJ2-2; D unresolved. CDR1 and CDR2 (germline): GTSNPN, SVGIG (reference sequence). CDR3 length equals 13 residues. With 2 bases removed from V and 5 bases from J, the gap between germline ends came to 9 bases.

The chain links TRBV10-3 to TRBJ2-1; 8 bases line up with TRBD2. V gave up 5 bases and J gave up 8 bases; unmatched junction bases: 17. The CDR3 length is 17 residues. Germline values: CDR1 ENHRY, CDR2 SYGVKD. In DNA form, the CDR3 reads TGTGCCATCAGTTACGATACCGGGACTAGTGGTGGCCATGAGCAGTTCTTC. As protein: CAISYDTGTSGGHEQFF.

This clone was observed a few times. V gene TRBV10-2 combines with J gene TRBJ2-5; 11 bases are a match to TRBD2. The DNA end favors TRBJ2-7, so the J call may be wrong. Germline V gives CDR1 WSHSY, CDR2 SAAADI. CDR3 length: 14 amino acids. The CDR3 is CASTPGLAAYEQYF. CDR3 bases: TGCGCCAGCACTCCGGGACTAGCGGCATACGAGCAGTACTTC.

V and J are TRBV27 and TRBJ2-3, with 7 bases fitting TRBD1. CDR1 and CDR2 (germline): MNHEY, SMNVEV (reference sequence). The CDR3 covers 15 residues. J lost 8 bases, V lost 2 bases, and 10 bases had no gene match. The CDR3 loop is CASSLTSGGRGTQYF. The DNA for the CDR3 is TGTGCCAGCAGTTTAACCTCAGGGGGTAGGGGTACGCAGTATTTT.

The chain carries TRBV5-1 and TRBJ2-7; no definite D call. The CDR3 is 14 amino acids. Trimming pared 2 bases from V and 1 base from J, leaving 10 bases between. CDR1 and CDR2 (germline): SGHRS, YFSETQ. As DNA, the CDR3 is TGCGCCAGCAGCTTCCAGAGAAATTCCTACGAGCAGTACTTC. Translation gives CASSFQRNSYEQYF.

V usage is TRBV10-3 and J usage is TRBJ2-1; 8 positions agree with TRBD2. The CDR3 has 14 amino acids. Germline values: CDR1 ENHRY, CDR2 SYGVKD. Trimming at V came to 9 bases and at J to 6 bases, leaving 10 bases not matched to a gene. CDR3 DNA: TGTGCCATAAATGACCGGGAGGGTATCAATGAGCAGTTCTTC. Protein sequence: CAINDREGINEQFF.

The gene calls are TRBV19 and TRBJ2-1; 7 nucleotides agree with TRBD1. Germline V gene lookup returns CDR1 LNHDA and CDR2 SQIVND (reference sequence). The CDR3 sequence is 15 residues long. The V gene end was trimmed by 4 bases and the J gene end by 1 base; junction bases not matched to a gene: 4. CDR3 coding DNA: TGTGCCAGTAGTACCCGACAGGGATCCTACAATGAGCAGTTCTTC. Amino acids: CASSTRQGSYNEQFF. The full variable domain, its missing parts supplied by reference TRBV19 and TRBJ2-1, is DGGITQSPKYLFRKEGQNVTLSCEQNLNHDAMYWYRQDPGQGLRLIYYSQIVNDFQKGDIAEGYSVSREKKESFPLTVTSAQKNPTAFYLCASSTRQGSYNEQFFGPGTRLTVL.

The chain joins TRBV4-3 to TRBJ1-4, with TRBD1 as a possible D gene (5 bases). The V end lost 0 bases, the J end lost 3 bases, and 8 bases lay between the germline ends. CDR3 length: 15 amino acids. Per the germline V gene, CDR1 is LGHNA and CDR2 is YSLEER. This CDR3 reads CASSQDLGPNEKLFF. As DNA, the CDR3 is TGCGCCAGCAGCCAAGATCTGGGACCTAATGAAAAACTGTTTTTT.

This chain joins TRBV28 and TRBJ2-5, with D possibly TRBD2 on 5 matching bases. Germline-derived CDR1 and CDR2 are MDHEN and SYDVKM. Trimming removed 3 bases from V and 2 bases from J, with 13 bases in between. The CDR3 sequence is 15 residues long. As DNA, the CDR3 is TGTGCCAGCAGTTTTGGTGTTACGGGGCAAGAGACCCAGTACTTC. It translates to CASSFGVTGQETQYF.

This clone has a handful of counts. At one boundary the junction diverges from the germline segment, which might be a read error. The chain recombines TRBV19 with TRBJ1-2, with D unresolved. CDR1 LNHDA and CDR2 SQIVND come from the germline V gene (reference sequence). The CDR3 is 12 amino acids. CDR3 amino acids: CASRIEDYGYTF. CDR3 DNA: TGTGCCAGTAGAATAGAGGACTATGGCTACACCTTC.

The CDR3 nucleotides are TGTGCCAGCAGCGGGGATACCTACGAGCAGTACTTC. Amino acid sequence: CASSGDTYEQYF. The rearrangement uses TRBV27 and TRBJ2-5; a possible D gene is TRBD2 (5 bases). The DNA end is a closer match to TRBJ2-7, so the J assignment may be wrong. CDR1 is MNHEY, CDR2 SMNVEV, per germline (reference sequence). CDR3 length: 12 amino acids.

A few counts support this clone. V usage is TRBV10-3 and J usage is TRBJ1-1; 7 nucleotides match TRBD1. In germline, CDR1 is ENHRY, CDR2 SYGVKD. V gave up 6 bases and J gave up 3 bases; unmatched junction bases: 7. CDR3 length: 14 amino acids. CDR3 sequence (DNA): TGTGCCATCAGCACCACAGGGGTCGACACTGAAGCTTTCTTT. It codes for CAISTTGVDTEAFF.

V and J are TRBV7-3 and TRBJ1-5; no reliable D call. The ends were cut back, 2 bases at V and 0 bases at J, with 17 bases in the middle. The CDR3 contains 18 residues. Germline CDR1 and CDR2: SGHTA and FQGTGA. CDR3 sequence (DNA): TGTGCCAGCAGCTTAGTAAGGTATTCGGGGAATAGCAATCAGCCCCAGCATTTT. This encodes CASSLVRYSGNSNQPQHF. The whole variable domain, filled in from reference TRBV7-3 and TRBJ1-5, reads GAGVSQTPSNKVTEKGKYVELRCDPISGHTALYWYRQSLGQGPEFLIYFQGTGAADDSGLPNDRFFAVRPEGSVSTLKIQRTERGDSAVYLCASSLVRYSGNSNQPQHFGDGTRLSIL.

The chain carries TRBV7-9 and TRBJ2-5, with D perhaps matching TRBD2 (6 bases). V lost 5 bases, J lost 3 bases, and 10 bases lay in between. Germline CDR1 SEHNR, CDR2 FQNEAQ (reference sequence). This CDR3 comprises 13 residues. Here the CDR3 DNA reads TGTGCCAGCAGCCCGAGGAGGGAAGAGACCCAGTACTTC. It specifies CASSPRREETQYF. Full variable domain (missing parts from reference TRBV7-9 and TRBJ2-5): DTGVSQNPRHKITKRGQNVTFRCDPISEHNRLYWYRQTLGQGPEFLTYFQNEAQLEKSRLLSDRFSAERPKGSFSTLEIQRTEQGDSAMYLCASSPRREETQYFGPGTRLLVL.

Written as DNA, the CDR3 is TGTGCCAGCAGCCAACAACGTCCGGGATTCTCCTACAATGAGCAGTTCTTC. Its protein product is CASSQQRPGFSYNEQFF. V and J are TRBV4-2 and TRBJ2-1; tentatively, D is TRBD2 (5 bases). Trimming removed 2 bases from V and 0 bases from J, with 14 bases in between. CDR3 length: 17 amino acids. Germline V gives CDR1 LGHNA, CDR2 YNFKEQ.

This clone appeared once. This chain uses TRBV19 with TRBJ2-2, with D possibly TRBD2 on 6 matching bases. This CDR3 is 15 amino acids long. CDR1 and CDR2 from the germline V gene are LNHDA and SQIVND (reference sequence). V lost 3 bases, J lost 6 bases, and 14 bases lay in between. The CDR3 sequence: CASSIIQSGAGELFF. In nucleotides, the CDR3 is TGTGCCAGTAGTATTATACAGTCGGGAGCCGGGGAGCTGTTTTTT.

V and J are TRBV19 and TRBJ1-1; D not certain. Trimming removed 6 bases from V and 1 base from J, with 21 bases in between. CDR3 size: 17 residues. Looked up from germline, CDR1 is LNHDA and CDR2 is SQIVND (reference sequence). CDR3 in DNA: TGTGCCAGTAGCTCAAACCCCAAGGAGGGTACGAACACTGAAGCTTTCTTT. This codes for CASSSNPKEGTNTEAFF.

The chain joins TRBV30 to TRBJ2-3; D is ambiguous. The length of the CDR3 is 14 residues. The V gene lost 4 bases and the J gene lost 0 bases, with 11 bases spanning the gap. The germline V gene encodes CDR1 GTSNPN and CDR2 SVGIG (reference sequence). The CDR3 loop reads CAWTSPSSTDTQYF. In DNA, the CDR3 is TGTGCCTGGACATCACCGTCGAGCACAGATACGCAGTATTTT.

V usage is TRBV21-1 and J usage is TRBJ2-5; the table names TRBD1, a call not compared with the DNA. TRBV21-1 is annotated as a pseudogene. This CDR3 comprises 16 residues. The CDR3 DNA is TGTGCCAGCAGCAAGTCGGGGCAGCCCAGGGGAGAGACCCAGTACTTC. This encodes CASSKSGQPRGETQYF.

Only a few counts were recorded for this clone. J is TRBJ2-7 and V is TRBV14; TRBD2 agrees at 7 bases. The V gene end was trimmed by 4 bases and the J gene end by 3 bases; junction bases not matched to a gene: 12. Germline lookup yields CDR1 SGHDN and CDR2 FVKESK. This CDR3 contains 16 residues. The CDR3 is CASSRKGRASGYEQYF. The CDR3 DNA reads TGTGCCAGCAGCCGAAAAGGCCGCGCTAGCGGCTACGAGCAGTACTTC.

The chain is built from TRBV5-1 and TRBJ2-5; TRBD2 agrees at 9 bases. CDR3 length equals 15 residues. After removal of 4 bases from V and 4 bases from J, the junction contained 8 bases not matched to a gene. Germline assignment: CDR1 SGHRS and CDR2 YFSETQ. The CDR3 sequence is CASSRDSGRGETQYF. The CDR3 DNA sequence: TGCGCCAGCAGCAGGGATAGCGGGAGAGGAGAGACCCAGTACTTC.

The chain joins TRBV4-2 to TRBJ2-2, with D possibly matching TRBD2 (6 bases). The germline gives CDR1 LGHNA, CDR2 YNFKEQ. This CDR3 is 13 amino acids long. Trimming pared 4 bases from V and 6 bases from J, leaving 9 bases between. The CDR3 region is CASSLPSAGELFF. Here the CDR3 DNA reads TGTGCCAGCAGCCTCCCTAGCGCCGGGGAGCTGTTTTTT.